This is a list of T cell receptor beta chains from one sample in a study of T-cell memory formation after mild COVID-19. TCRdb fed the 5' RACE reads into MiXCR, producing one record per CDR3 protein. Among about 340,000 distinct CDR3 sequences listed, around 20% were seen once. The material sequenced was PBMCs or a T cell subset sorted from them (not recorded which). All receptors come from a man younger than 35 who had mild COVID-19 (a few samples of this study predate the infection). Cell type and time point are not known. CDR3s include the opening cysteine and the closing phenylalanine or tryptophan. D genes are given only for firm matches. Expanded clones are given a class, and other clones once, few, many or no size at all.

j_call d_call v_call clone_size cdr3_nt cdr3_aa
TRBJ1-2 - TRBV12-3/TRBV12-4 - TGTGCCAGCAGCTCGGGTCCGGAGGGCTACACCTTC CASSSGPEGYTF
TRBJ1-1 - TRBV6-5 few TGTGCCAGCCGGTCGGACGGCATTGAAGCTTTCTTT CASRSDGIEAFF
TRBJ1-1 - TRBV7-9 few TGTGGGTCGGGGGGAGATGAAGCTTTCTTT CGSGGDEAFF
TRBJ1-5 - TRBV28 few TGTGCCAGCAGTCCGGACAGACTTGATCAGCCCCAGCATTTT CASSPDRLDQPQHF
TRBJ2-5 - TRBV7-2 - TGTGCCAGTACAAGGGGTGGGTCGGGGGAGACCCAGTACTTC CASTRGGSGETQYF
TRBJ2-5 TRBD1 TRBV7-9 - TGTGCCAGCAGTCATATTAACAGGGGGCAAGAGACCCAGTACTTC CASSHINRGQETQYF
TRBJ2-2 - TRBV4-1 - TGCGCCAGCAGCCGTTACTCGCCCGGGGAGCTGTTTTTT CASSRYSPGELFF
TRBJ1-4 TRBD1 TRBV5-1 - TGCGCCAGCGCGGACAGGGCAGGAGAAAAACTGTTTTTT CASADRAGEKLFF
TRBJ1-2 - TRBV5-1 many TGCGCCAGCAGTTCCGGAAGCTATGGCTACACCTTC CASSSGSYGYTF
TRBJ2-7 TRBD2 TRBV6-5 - TGTGCCAGCAGTTACCGTCAAACTAGCGGGGGGATGACCTACGAGCAGTACTTC CASSYRQTSGGMTYEQYF
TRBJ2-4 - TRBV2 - TGTGCCAGCAGACCTGAGGATACGATGTACTTC CASRPEDTMYF
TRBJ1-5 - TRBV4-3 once TGCGCCAGCAGCCAAGCCGTCAATAGCAATCAGCCCCAGCATTTT CASSQAVNSNQPQHF
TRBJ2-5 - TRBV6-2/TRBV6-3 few TGTGCCAGCAGTTACCCTTCCCGTTTAACCCAAGAGACCCAGTACTTC CASSYPSRLTQETQYF
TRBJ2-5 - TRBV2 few TGTGCCAGCAGCCTGGGGGGGGCACAGGAGGAGACCCAGTACTTC CASSLGGAQEETQYF
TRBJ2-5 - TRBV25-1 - TGTGCCAGCAGTGGCACCCGGGGAGAGACCCAGTACTTC CASSGTRGETQYF
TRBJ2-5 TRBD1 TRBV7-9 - TGTGCCAGCAAGGGACAGCTCCAAGAGACCCAGTACTTC CASKGQLQETQYF
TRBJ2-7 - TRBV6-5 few TGTGCCAGCAGTTACGGGCGGGGGCGCAGGTACGAGCAGTACTTC CASSYGRGRRYEQYF
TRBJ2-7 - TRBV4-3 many TGCGCCAGCAGCGGCAGCATGGGCAGGGGTGCCGAGCAGTACTTC CASSGSMGRGAEQYF
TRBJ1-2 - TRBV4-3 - TGCGCCAGCAGCCAAGGCAGCCACTATGGCTACACCTTC CASSQGSHYGYTF
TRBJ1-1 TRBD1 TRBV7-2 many TGTGCCAGCGGCCGGGACAGGGAGGAAGCTTTCTTT CASGRDREEAFF
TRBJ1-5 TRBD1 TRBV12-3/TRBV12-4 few TGTGCCAGCAGTAGGGGACAGGGGGCGGCTCAGCCCCAGCATTTT CASSRGQGAAQPQHF
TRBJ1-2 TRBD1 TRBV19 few TGTGCCAGTACCCCCTCAACAGGGGTGAGGGGCTACACCTTC CASTPSTGVRGYTF
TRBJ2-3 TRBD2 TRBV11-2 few TGTGCCAGCGGGTCCCAACTATCAGGGAGGGCAGATACGCAGTATTTT CASGSQLSGRADTQYF
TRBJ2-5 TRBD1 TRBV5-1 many TGCGCCAGCGCCCGACAGGGGCAAGAGACCCAGTACTTC CASARQGQETQYF
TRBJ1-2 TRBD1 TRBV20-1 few TGCAGTGCTCGGGACAGTTCCTATGGCTACACCTTC CSARDSSYGYTF
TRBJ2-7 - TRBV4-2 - TGTGCCAGCAGCCTCCGGTCGGATAACTACGAGCAGTACTTC CASSLRSDNYEQYF
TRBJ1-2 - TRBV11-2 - TGTGCCAGCAGCTTAGGCCCGGGAAGTGGCTATGGCTACACCTTC CASSLGPGSGYGYTF
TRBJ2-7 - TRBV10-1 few TGCGCCAGCAGTGAGGACATTGCCTACGAGCAGTACTTC CASSEDIAYEQYF
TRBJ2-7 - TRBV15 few TGTGCCACCAGCAGACCCGACTCCTACGAGCAGTACTTC CATSRPDSYEQYF
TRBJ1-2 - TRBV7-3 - TGTGCCAGCAGCTTATTTGACAATGGCTACACCTTC CASSLFDNGYTF
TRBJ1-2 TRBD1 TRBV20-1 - TGCAGTGCTAGACGGGACAGGGGGTTAAATGGCTACACCTTC CSARRDRGLNGYTF
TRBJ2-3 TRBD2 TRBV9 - TGTGCCAGCAGCGTAGAACTAGCGTGGGCAGATACGCAGTATTTT CASSVELAWADTQYF
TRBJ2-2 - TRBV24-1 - TGTGCCACCAGTGCCTCGGTTGGCGGGGAGCTGTTTTTT CATSASVGGELFF
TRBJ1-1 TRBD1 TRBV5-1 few TGCGCCAGCTACGGTACAGGGGACCTGGGAACTGAAGCTTTCTTT CASYGTGDLGTEAFF
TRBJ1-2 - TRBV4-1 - TGCGCCAGCAGCAAGGACGGCGACTATGGCTACACCTTC CASSKDGDYGYTF
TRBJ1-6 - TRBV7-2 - TGTGCCAGCAGCTTAGCGCTAGGGCGATATAATTCACCCCTCCACTTT CASSLALGRYNSPLHF
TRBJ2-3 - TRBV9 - TGTGCCAGCAGCGTAGCAGGGGGGCGAATCACAGATACGCAGTATTTT CASSVAGGRITDTQYF
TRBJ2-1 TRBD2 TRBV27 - TGTGCCAGCAGTTGGACTAGCGGGGGGGCCAATGAGCAGTTCTTC CASSWTSGGANEQFF
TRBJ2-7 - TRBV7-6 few TGTGCCAGCAGCTTAGCGTCGTCGGACCTAAGCTCCTACGAGCAGTACTTC CASSLASSDLSSYEQYF
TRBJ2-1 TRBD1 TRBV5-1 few TGCGCCAGCAGCTTGACCGGGACAGGGGGCTACAATGAGCAGTTCTTC CASSLTGTGGYNEQFF
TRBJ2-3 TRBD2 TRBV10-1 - TGCGCCAGCAGTGACGAACTAGCGGGGGACACAGATACGCAGTATTTT CASSDELAGDTDTQYF
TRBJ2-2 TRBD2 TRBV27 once TGTGCCAGCAGGGAGGGCGGGAGTACCGGGGAGCTGTTTTTT CASREGGSTGELFF
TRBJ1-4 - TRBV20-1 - TGCAGTGCTTCCCGAAAGGATAATGAAAAACTGTTTTTT CSASRKDNEKLFF
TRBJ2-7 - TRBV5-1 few TGCGCCAGCAGCCCCCCCCTAGGGGGGAACTACGAGCAGTACTTC CASSPPLGGNYEQYF
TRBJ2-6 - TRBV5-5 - TGTGCCAGCAGCTTCCTTTACAGGGAGTCCCTCTCTGGGGCCAACGTCCTGACTTTC CASSFLYRESLSGANVLTF
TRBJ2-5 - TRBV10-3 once TGTGCCATCGGCCGGGAAGAGACCCAGTACTTC CAIGREETQYF
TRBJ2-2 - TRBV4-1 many TGCGCCAGCAGACATCCCGGGGAGGCCGGGGAGCTGTTTTTT CASRHPGEAGELFF
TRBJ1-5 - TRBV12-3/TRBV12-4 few TGTGCCAGCAGTTTATTGGATAATCAGCCCCAGCATTTT CASSLLDNQPQHF
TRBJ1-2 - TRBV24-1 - TGTGCCACCAGTGATACAGGGCGTGGCTACACCTTC CATSDTGRGYTF